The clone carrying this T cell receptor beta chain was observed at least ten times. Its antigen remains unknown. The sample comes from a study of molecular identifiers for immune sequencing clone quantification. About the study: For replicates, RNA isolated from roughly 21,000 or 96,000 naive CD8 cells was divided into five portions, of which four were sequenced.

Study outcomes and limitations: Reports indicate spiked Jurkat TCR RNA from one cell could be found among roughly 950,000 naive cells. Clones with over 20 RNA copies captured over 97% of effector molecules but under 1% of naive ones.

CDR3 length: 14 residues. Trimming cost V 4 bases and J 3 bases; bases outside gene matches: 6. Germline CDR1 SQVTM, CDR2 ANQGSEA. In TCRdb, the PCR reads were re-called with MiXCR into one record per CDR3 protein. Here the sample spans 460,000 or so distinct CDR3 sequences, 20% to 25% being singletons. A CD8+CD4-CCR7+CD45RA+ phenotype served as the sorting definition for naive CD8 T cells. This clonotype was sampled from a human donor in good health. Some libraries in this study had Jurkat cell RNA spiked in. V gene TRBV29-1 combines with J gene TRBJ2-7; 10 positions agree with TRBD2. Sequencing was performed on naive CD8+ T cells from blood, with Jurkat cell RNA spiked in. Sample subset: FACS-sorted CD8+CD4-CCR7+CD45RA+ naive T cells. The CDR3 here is CSVVLAGVHYEQYF. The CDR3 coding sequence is TGCAGCGTTGTGCTAGCGGGGGTACACTACGAGCAGTACTTC.